What follows are 10 T cell receptor beta chains derived from one specimen sequenced in a study of T cells in Graves' hyperthyroidism and ophthalmopathy. TCR beta CDR3 sequences were amplified from RNA transcripts. RT-PCR in the first round (using the HTBI primer set) targeted the TCR CDR3. From the multiplex PCR reads, TCRdb called clonotypes with MiXCR, one entry per CDR3 protein. This table holds about 350,000 distinct CDR3 sequences, 11% to 15% found once. The sample taken for sequencing was blood. The receptors shown here come from a woman aged 30 to 39 with Graves' hyperthyroidism.

This clonotype was seen many times. The chain combines TRBV7-2 with TRBJ2-4, with 8 positions matching TRBD2. The germline CDR1 and CDR2 sequences are SGHTA and FQGNSA. Unmatched junction bases numbered 6, after V lost 6 bases and J lost 5 bases. The CDR3 is 14 amino acids. CDR3: CASSHSGAENIQYF. For the CDR3, the DNA is TGTGCCAGCAGTCATAGCGGGGCCGAAAACATTCAGTACTTC.

This clonotype was detected many times. The chain uses TRBV20-1 and TRBJ1-1; D may be TRBD1 (5 bases). The CDR3 contains 14 residues. The V end lost 3 bases, the J end lost 5 bases, and 16 bases lay between the germline ends. Per germline, CDR1 DFQATT and CDR2 SNEGSKA (reference sequence). The CDR3 sequence is CSARSGGLGTEAFF. DNA of the CDR3: TGCAGTGCTAGGTCGGGGGGGTTGGGGACTGAAGCTTTCTTT.

The chain employs TRBV6-1 and TRBJ1-6; D gene uncertain. V gave up 0 bases and J gave up 7 bases, with 7 bases separating them. The CDR3 consists of 14 residues. Germline CDR1 reads MNHNS; CDR2 reads SASEGT. CDR3 DNA: TGTGCCAGCAGTGAAGCGGAGGGAAATTCACCCCTCCACTTT. It specifies CASSEAEGNSPLHF.

The V and J genes are TRBV7-8 and TRBJ2-5; 11 nucleotides align to TRBD1. CDR3 length equals 14 residues. CDR1 and CDR2 (germline): SGHVS, FQNEAQ. V gave up 1 base and J gave up 5 bases; unmatched junction bases: 0. CDR3 sequence: CASSLGDRGETQYF. In nucleotides, the CDR3 is TGTGCCAGCAGCTTAGGGGACAGGGGGGAGACCCAGTACTTC.

This clonotype was recorded at least ten times. The CDR3, as DNA: TGTGCCAGCAGCTTAGTCGCGGGAGGGCGGGGCGAGCAGTACTTC. It translates to CASSLVAGGRGEQYF. The chain has TRBV11-2 and TRBJ2-7; 9 bases line up with TRBD2. The CDR3 totals 15 residues. V lost 1 base and J lost 6; bases outside the gene matches: 7. Germline assignment: CDR1 SGHAT and CDR2 FQNNGV.

This rearrangement joins TRBV30 to TRBJ1-1; D is unresolved. The CDR3 is 13 residues long. Per the germline V gene, CDR1 is GTSNPN and CDR2 is SVGIG (reference sequence). V was trimmed by 3 bases and J by 0 bases, leaving 8 bases between them. The CDR3 here is CAWSPLLNTEAFF. The CDR3 DNA sequence: TGTGCCTGGAGCCCTCTCCTGAACACTGAAGCTTTCTTT.

This clonotype was recorded many times. The chain uses TRBV12-3 or TRBV12-4 and TRBJ2-5; 7 nucleotides align to TRBD2. The J segment lost 3 bases and the V segment lost 4 bases, leaving 5 bases of the junction unmatched. This CDR3 comprises 14 residues. The CDR3 sequence is CASSSQGGEETQYF. Written as DNA, the CDR3 is TGTGCCAGCAGTTCCCAGGGAGGGGAAGAGACCCAGTACTTC.

This clonotype has just a few counts. The CDR3 loop reads CASSPQTGTSYEQYF. CDR3 sequence (DNA): TGTGCCAGCTCACCACAGACCGGGACGTCCTACGAGCAGTACTTC. The chain is built from TRBV18 and TRBJ2-7; D may be TRBD1 or TRBD2 (5 bases each). V was trimmed by 1 base and J by 1 base, leaving 11 bases between them. The CDR3 covers 15 residues. Germline-derived CDR1 and CDR2 are KGHSH and LQKENI.

This clonotype has more than one count but fewer than ten. The chain carries TRBV30 and TRBJ2-1, with no clear D. From germline, CDR1 is GTSNPN and CDR2 SVGIG (reference sequence). CDR3 length: 12 residues. The V end was cut by 2 bases, the J end by 4 bases, with 6 bases between. This chain's CDR3 is CAWSPAYNEQFF. As DNA, the CDR3 is TGTGCCTGGAGTCCGGCGTACAATGAGCAGTTCTTC.

This rearrangement joins TRBV4-1 to TRBJ2-7; possible D gene TRBD2, 7 bases. CDR3 size: 14 residues. CDR1 and CDR2 (germline): MGHRA, YSYEKL. The V and J ends lost 1 base and 7 bases respectively, with 14 bases between them. DNA for the CDR3: TGCGCCAGCAGCCAAGTTGACCGGGGGGCTGAGCAGTACTTC. Its translation: CASSQVDRGAEQYF.